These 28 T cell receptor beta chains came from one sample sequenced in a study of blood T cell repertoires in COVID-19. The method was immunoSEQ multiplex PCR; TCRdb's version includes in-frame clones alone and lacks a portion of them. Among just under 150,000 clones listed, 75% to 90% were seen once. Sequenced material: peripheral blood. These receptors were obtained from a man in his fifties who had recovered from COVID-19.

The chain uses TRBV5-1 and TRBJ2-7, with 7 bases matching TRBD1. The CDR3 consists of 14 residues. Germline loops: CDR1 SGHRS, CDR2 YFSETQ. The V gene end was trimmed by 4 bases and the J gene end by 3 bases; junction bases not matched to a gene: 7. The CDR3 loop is CASSVWDRDYEQYF. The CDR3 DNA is TGCGCCAGCAGCGTCTGGGACAGAGACTACGAGCAGTACTTC.

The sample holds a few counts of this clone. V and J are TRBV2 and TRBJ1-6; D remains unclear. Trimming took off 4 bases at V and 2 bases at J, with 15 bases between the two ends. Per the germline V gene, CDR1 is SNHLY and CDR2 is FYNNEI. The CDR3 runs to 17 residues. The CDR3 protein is CASSAMGSPTYNSPLHF. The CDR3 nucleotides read TGTGCCAGCAGTGCGATGGGCAGCCCCACCTATAATTCACCCCTCCACTTT.

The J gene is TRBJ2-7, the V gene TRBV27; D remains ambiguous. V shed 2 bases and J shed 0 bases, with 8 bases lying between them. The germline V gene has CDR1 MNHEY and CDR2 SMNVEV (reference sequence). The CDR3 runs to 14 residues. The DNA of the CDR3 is TGTGCCAGCAGTTTAACCACAGCCTCCTACGAGCAGTACTTC. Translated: CASSLTTASYEQYF.

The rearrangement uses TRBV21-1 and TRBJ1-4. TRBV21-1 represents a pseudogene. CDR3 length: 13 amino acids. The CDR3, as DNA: TGTGCCAGCAGCAAAGAAACGGGGGGAAAACTGTTTTTT. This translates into CASSKETGGKLFF.

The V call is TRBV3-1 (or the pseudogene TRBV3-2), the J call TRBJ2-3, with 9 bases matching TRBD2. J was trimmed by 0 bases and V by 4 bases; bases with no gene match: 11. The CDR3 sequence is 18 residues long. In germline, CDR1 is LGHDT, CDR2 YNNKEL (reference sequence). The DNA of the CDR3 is TGTGCCAGCAGCCCACGATGGCGGGGGGGTTCTAGCACAGATACGCAGTATTTT. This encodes CASSPRWRGGSSTDTQYF.

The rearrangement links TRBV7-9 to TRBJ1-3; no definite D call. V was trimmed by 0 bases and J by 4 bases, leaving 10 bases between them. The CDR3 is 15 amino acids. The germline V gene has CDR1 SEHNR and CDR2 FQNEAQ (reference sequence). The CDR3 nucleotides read TGTGCCAGCAGCTTAGCGTCCAGTCCCGGAAACACCATATATTTT. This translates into CASSLASSPGNTIYF.

CDR3 sequence: CASSSGHTDTQYF. The CDR3 region has the DNA TGTGCCAGTAGTTCAGGACATACAGATACGCAGTATTTT. This rearrangement joins TRBV19 to TRBJ2-3, with D possibly TRBD1 on 5 matching bases. Germline V gene data show CDR1 as LNHDA and CDR2 as SQIVND (reference sequence). This CDR3 spans 13 amino acids. V was shortened by 5 bases and J by 3 bases, with 9 bases between the two germline ends.

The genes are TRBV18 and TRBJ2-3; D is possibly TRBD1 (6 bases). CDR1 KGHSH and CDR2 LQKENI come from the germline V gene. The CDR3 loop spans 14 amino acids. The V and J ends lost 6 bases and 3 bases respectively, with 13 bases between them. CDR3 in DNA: TGTGCCAGCTCGATAACAGGGAAAACAGATACGCAGTATTTT. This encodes CASSITGKTDTQYF.

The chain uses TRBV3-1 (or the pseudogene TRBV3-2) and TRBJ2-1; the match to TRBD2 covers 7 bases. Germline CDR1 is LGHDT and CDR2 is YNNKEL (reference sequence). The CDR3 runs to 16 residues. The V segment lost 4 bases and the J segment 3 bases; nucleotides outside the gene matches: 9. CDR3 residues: CASSRESGADYNEQFF. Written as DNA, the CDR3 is TGTGCCAGCAGCCGAGAGAGCGGGGCCGACTACAATGAGCAGTTCTTC.

DNA of the CDR3: TGCGCCAGCAGCGAGATGACAGGGGGCGTGGGTGAAGCTTTCTTT. It specifies CASSEMTGGVGEAFF. The gene calls are TRBV5-1 and TRBJ1-1, with 10 positions matching TRBD1. After removal of 4 bases from V and 7 bases from J, the junction contained 10 bases not matched to a gene. CDR1 is SGHRS, CDR2 YFSETQ, per germline. CDR3 length: 15 residues.

DNA of the CDR3: TGTGCCAGTAGTATATTCAGGGGAAACTATGGCTACACCTTC. Translating gives CASSIFRGNYGYTF. This sequence joins TRBV19 and TRBJ1-2; D possibly corresponds to TRBD1 (6 bases). This CDR3 is 14 amino acids long. Germline V gene lookup returns CDR1 LNHDA and CDR2 SQIVND (reference sequence). V was clipped by 2 bases and J by 2 bases, with 9 bases between them.

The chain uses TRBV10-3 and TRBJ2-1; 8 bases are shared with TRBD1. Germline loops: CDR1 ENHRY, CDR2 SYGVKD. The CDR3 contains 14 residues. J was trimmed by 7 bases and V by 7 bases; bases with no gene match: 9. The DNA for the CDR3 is TGTGCCATCAATCCGGGACAGGAGGCGAATGAGCAGTTCTTC. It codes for CAINPGQEANEQFF.

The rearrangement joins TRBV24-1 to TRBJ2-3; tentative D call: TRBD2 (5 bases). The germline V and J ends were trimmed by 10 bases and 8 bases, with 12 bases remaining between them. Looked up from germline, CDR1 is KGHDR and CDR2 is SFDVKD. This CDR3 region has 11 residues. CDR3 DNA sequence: TGTGCCACTGAGAGGGCAGGTACGCAGTATTTT. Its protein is CATERAGTQYF.

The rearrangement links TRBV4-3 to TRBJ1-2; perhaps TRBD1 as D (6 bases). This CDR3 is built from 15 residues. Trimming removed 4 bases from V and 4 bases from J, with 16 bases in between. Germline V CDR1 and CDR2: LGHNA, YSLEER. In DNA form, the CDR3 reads TGCGCCAGCAGCCCCCTTCCCCAGGGGTCCTATGGCTACACCTTC. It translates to CASSPLPQGSYGYTF.

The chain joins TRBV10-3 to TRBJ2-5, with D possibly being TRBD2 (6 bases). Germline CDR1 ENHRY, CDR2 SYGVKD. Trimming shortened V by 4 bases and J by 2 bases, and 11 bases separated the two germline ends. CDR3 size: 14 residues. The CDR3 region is CAISGWRGQETQYF. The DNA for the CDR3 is TGTGCCATCAGTGGCTGGCGGGGACAAGAGACCCAGTACTTC.

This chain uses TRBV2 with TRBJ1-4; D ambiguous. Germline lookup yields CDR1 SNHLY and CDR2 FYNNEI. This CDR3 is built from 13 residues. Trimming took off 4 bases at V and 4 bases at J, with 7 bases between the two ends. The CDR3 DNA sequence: TGTGCCAGCAGTGTTCTCTATAATGAAAAACTGTTTTTT. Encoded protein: CASSVLYNEKLFF.

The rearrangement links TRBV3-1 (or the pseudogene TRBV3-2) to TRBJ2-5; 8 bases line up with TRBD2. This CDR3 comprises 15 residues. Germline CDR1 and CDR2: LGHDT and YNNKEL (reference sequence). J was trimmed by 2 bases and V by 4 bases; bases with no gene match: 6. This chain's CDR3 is CASSLPTSVQETQYF. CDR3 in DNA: TGTGCCAGCAGCCTCCCGACTAGCGTACAAGAGACCCAGTACTTC.

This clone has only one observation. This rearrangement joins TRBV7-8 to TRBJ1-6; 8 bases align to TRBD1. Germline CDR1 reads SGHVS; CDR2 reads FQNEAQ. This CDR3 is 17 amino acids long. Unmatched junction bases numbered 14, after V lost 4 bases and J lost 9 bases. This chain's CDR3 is CASSSSGGGRGLSPLHF. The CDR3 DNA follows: TGTGCCAGCAGCTCCTCAGGGGGCGGGAGAGGGCTTTCACCCCTCCACTTT.

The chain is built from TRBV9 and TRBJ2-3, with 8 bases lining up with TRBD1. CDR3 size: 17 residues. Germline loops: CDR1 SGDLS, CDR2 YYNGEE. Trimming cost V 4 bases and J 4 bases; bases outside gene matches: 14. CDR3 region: CASSTGQGLGGADTQYF. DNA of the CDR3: TGTGCCAGCAGCACCGGACAGGGTCTGGGAGGTGCAGATACGCAGTATTTT.

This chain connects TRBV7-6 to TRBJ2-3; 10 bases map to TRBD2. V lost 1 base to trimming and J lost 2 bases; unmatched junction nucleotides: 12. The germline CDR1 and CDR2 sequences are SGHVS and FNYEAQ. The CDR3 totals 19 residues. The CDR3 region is CASSLVPTSGDLYTDTQYF. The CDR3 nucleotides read TGTGCCAGCAGCTTAGTCCCTACTAGCGGGGACCTTTACACAGATACGCAGTATTTT.

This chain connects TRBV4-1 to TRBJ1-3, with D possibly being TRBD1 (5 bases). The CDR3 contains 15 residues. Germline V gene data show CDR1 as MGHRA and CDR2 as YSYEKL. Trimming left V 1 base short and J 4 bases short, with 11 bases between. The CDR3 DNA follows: TGCGCCAGCAGCCAAGTTCCCGGGGGGGGAAACACCATATATTTT. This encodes CASSQVPGGGNTIYF.

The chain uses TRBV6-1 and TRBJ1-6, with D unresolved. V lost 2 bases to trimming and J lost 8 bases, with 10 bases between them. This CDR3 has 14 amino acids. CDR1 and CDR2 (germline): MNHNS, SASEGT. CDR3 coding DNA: TGTGCCAGCAGTGAAAGAACAAGCGATTCACCCCTCCACTTT. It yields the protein CASSERTSDSPLHF.

The CDR3 reads CASSQEQGLNSPLHF. The DNA for the CDR3 is TGCGCCAGCAGCCAAGAGCAGGGGTTGAATTCACCCCTCCACTTT. The chain recombines TRBV4-1 with TRBJ1-6; tentative D call: TRBD1 (6 bases). There are 15 residues in the CDR3. V lost 0 bases and J lost 7, with 10 bases in between. Per the germline V gene, CDR1 is MGHRA and CDR2 is YSYEKL.

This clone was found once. CDR3 region: CSVGNRGYTF. The CDR3, as DNA: TGCAGTGTCGGGAATCGCGGCTACACCTTC. V is TRBV20-1 and J is TRBJ1-2; D not resolved. Germline CDR1 DFQATT, CDR2 SNEGSKA (reference sequence). The CDR3 spans 10 residues. V was clipped by 7 bases and J by 8 bases, with 11 bases between them.

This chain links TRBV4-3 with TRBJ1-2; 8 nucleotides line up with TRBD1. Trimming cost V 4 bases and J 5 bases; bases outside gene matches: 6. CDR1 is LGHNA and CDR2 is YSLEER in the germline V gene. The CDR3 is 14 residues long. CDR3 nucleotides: TGCGCCAGCAGCCTCGACAGGGGAGGATATGGCTACACCTTC. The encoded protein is CASSLDRGGYGYTF.

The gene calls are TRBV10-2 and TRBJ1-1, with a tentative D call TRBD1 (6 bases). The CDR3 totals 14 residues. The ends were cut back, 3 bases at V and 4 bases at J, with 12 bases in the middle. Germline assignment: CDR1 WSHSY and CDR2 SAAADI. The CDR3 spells CASSENRAGTEAFF. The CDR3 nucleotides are TGCGCCAGCAGTGAAAACAGGGCGGGCACTGAAGCTTTCTTT.

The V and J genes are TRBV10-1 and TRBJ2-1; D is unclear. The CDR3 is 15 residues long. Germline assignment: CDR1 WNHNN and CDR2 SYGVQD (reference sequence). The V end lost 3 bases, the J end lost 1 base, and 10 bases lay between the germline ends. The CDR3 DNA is TGCGCCAGCAGTGAAGGCACAGTTTCCTACAATGAGCAGTTCTTC. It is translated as CASSEGTVSYNEQFF.

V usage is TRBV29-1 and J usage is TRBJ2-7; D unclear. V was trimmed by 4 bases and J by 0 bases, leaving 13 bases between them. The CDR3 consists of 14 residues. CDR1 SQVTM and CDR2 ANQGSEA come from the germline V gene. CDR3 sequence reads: CSVVGSESSYEQYF. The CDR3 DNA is TGCAGCGTTGTTGGCAGCGAGAGCTCCTACGAGCAGTACTTC.